This TCR beta chain comes out of a study of T cell responses to AZD1222 COVID-19 vaccine. Sequencing used immunoSEQ multiplex PCR; TCRdb keeps in-frame clones, though not all of them. Counted here are nearly 110,000 clones, 75% to 90% occurring once; the ten biggest clones make up approximately 5%. Study-level points and caveats: Recipients of two AZD1222 doses showed rising Spike-specific TCR breadth and depth. Repertoire sampling occurred only after the peak T cell response.

Worth noting for this clone: What it binds is not known.

The starting material was peripheral blood, obtained on day 0 of AZD1222 vaccination. The clonotype comes from an adult in good health.

The CDR3 reads CASSSRGTSGYNEQFF. The CDR3 nucleotides read TGTGCCAGCAGCTCTAGGGGGACTAGCGGATACAATGAGCAGTTCTTC. The V call is TRBV7-3, the J call TRBJ2-1; TRBD2 agrees at 11 bases. The CDR3 is 16 amino acids. The V segment lost 4 bases and the J segment 4 bases; nucleotides outside the gene matches: 6. Germline-derived CDR1 and CDR2 are SGHTA and FQGTGA.